This TCR beta chain emerged from a study of pediatric ulcerative colitis. Study-wide findings and caveats: Repertoires came from total lymphocyte DNA, so rare subsets like regulatory T cells may be missed. Rectal repertoires separated controls, mild-moderate and acute severe colitis. Blood samples from a couple of patients yielded substantially fewer templates and were excluded from blood-rectal overlap analysis.

One to two pinch biopsies were taken from the rectum during colonoscopy. Ulcerative colitis patients received no immunosuppressive medication before the diagnostic colonoscopy. Assay: immunoSEQ multiplex PCR; the TCRdb copy retains only in-frame clones and omits some. The sample consists of approximately 15,000 clones, about 76% of them appearing once. As regards this clone: Its specificity is not known.

This clonotype originated in a girl aged 10 to 17 with moderate ulcerative colitis. Material: gut tissue.

CDR3 nucleotides: TGTGCCAGCTCCATACAGGGTACAGGGGCCAACGTCCTGACTTTC. This encodes CASSIQGTGANVLTF. The rearrangement joins TRBV6-1 to TRBJ2-6, with D perhaps TRBD1 (6 bases). Germline V lookup: CDR1 MNHNS, CDR2 SASEGT. The CDR3 contains 15 residues. V dropped 8 bases and J dropped 4 bases, with 15 bases sitting between them.